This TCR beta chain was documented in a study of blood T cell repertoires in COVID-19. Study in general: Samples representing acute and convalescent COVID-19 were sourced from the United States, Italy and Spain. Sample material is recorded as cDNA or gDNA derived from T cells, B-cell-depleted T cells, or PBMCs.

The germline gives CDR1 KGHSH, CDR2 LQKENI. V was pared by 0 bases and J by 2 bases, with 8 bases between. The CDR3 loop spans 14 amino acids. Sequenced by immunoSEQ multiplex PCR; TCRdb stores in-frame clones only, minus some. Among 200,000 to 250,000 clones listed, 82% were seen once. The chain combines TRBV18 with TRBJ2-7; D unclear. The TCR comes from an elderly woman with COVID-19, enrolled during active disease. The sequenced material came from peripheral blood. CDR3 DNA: TGTGCCAGCTCACCACCGGAAACAGCCTACGAGCAGTACTTC. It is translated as CASSPPETAYEQYF.